Listed below are T cell receptor beta chains from one sample, sequenced in a study of blood T cell repertoires in COVID-19. Repertoires were generated with immunoSEQ multiplex PCR, while TCRdb's copy carries only in-frame clones and drops some. The table records 250,000 to 350,000 clones, about 90% of them present only once. Sample: PBMCs or T cells enriched from blood (not recorded which). The receptors originated from a young woman with acute COVID-19. Both conserved end residues are part of each CDR3. The order of the fields is J gene, D gene, V gene, CDR3 DNA, CDR3 protein. A D gene is named only where the DNA matches it firmly.

J gene: TRBJ1-1
D gene: -
V gene: TRBV24-1
CDR3 DNA: TGTGCCACGCGAGGGGGGGCGAGGACTGAAGCTTTCTTT
CDR3 protein: CATRGGARTEAFF

J gene: TRBJ1-6
D gene: -
V gene: TRBV28
CDR3 DNA: TGTGCCAGCAGTTTCGGGGTATTGGGTTCACCCCTCCACTTT
CDR3 protein: CASSFGVLGSPLHF

J gene: TRBJ2-3
D gene: -
V gene: TRBV21-1
CDR3 DNA: TGTGCCAGCAGGGGGACTAGCGGGAGGTCCAAAAAGGGGGATACGCAGTATTTT
CDR3 protein: CASRGTSGRSKKGDTQYF

J gene: TRBJ1-2
D gene: -
V gene: TRBV30
CDR3 DNA: TGTGCCTGGAGTGATGACAGATTGAACTATGGCTACACCTTC
CDR3 protein: CAWSDDRLNYGYTF

J gene: TRBJ1-5
D gene: TRBD1
V gene: TRBV10-3
CDR3 DNA: TGTGCCATCAGTGATAGAGGGGGCGCGGGCAATCAGCCCCAGCATTTT
CDR3 protein: CAISDRGGAGNQPQHF

J gene: TRBJ1-5
D gene: -
V gene: TRBV28
CDR3 DNA: TGTGCCAGCAGTCCGAGGGGGTCGGGTCAGCCCCAGCATTTT
CDR3 protein: CASSPRGSGQPQHF

J gene: TRBJ2-7
D gene: -
V gene: TRBV27
CDR3 DNA: TGTGCCAGCAGTCTTCCTTCCTACGAGCAGTACTTC
CDR3 protein: CASSLPSYEQYF

J gene: TRBJ1-2
D gene: -
V gene: TRBV10-2
CDR3 DNA: TGCGCCAGCAGACCGGACATCTTGCTTAAGGGCTACACCTTC
CDR3 protein: CASRPDILLKGYTF

J gene: TRBJ1-2
D gene: TRBD1
V gene: TRBV27
CDR3 DNA: TGTGCCAGCAGTTCTTCTGGGACAGGTTATGGCTACACCTTC
CDR3 protein: CASSSSGTGYGYTF

J gene: TRBJ1-5
D gene: -
V gene: TRBV15
CDR3 DNA: TGTGCCACTGGAGATGGTGGCAATCAGCCCCAGCATTTT
CDR3 protein: CATGDGGNQPQHF

J gene: TRBJ1-4
D gene: -
V gene: TRBV18
CDR3 DNA: TGTGCCAGCTCACCGGCGGCGGCGGGGGGCGGGGAAAAACTGTTTTTT
CDR3 protein: CASSPAAAGGGEKLFF

J gene: TRBJ2-5
D gene: -
V gene: TRBV5-1
CDR3 DNA: TGCGCCAGCAGCCGGTCTCGGACCCAGTACTTC
CDR3 protein: CASSRSRTQYF

J gene: TRBJ1-4
D gene: -
V gene: TRBV29-1
CDR3 DNA: TGCAGTGTGAGGGGAGGGCAGACTAATGAAAAACTGTTTTTT
CDR3 protein: CSVRGGQTNEKLFF

J gene: TRBJ1-2
D gene: -
V gene: TRBV5-1
CDR3 DNA: TGCGCCAGCAGCCCGGGAGGCTATGGCTACACCTTC
CDR3 protein: CASSPGGYGYTF